A selection of T cell receptor beta chains follows, all from one sample in a study of shared clonotypes between healthy human individuals. The table came from immunoSEQ multiplex PCR; TCRdb's copy has only in-frame clones and leaves some out. The sample holds roughly 2.5 million clones, roughly 92% seen once. Sequencing was performed on naive CD4+ T cells sorted from blood. All receptors come from a man between 18 and 29 years old in good health. Both conserved end residues are part of each CDR3. A D gene is named only where the DNA matches it firmly. The size of a clone is reported for some rows only, either as once, few or many, or as a class for expanded clones.

>TRBJ2-3|TRBV19|NA|NA
TGTGCCAGTAGTATAGATCCTGGGTACGGCACAGATACGCAGTATTTT
CASSIDPGYGTDTQYF
>TRBJ1-2|TRBV7-9|once|NA
TGTGCCAGCAGCCCGCCGGGGGCTTCCTATGGCTACACCTTC
CASSPPGASYGYTF
>TRBJ1-5|TRBV23-1|NA|TRBD1
TGCGCCAGCAGTCCGCGACAGGGGAATCAGCCCCAGCATTTT
CASSPRQGNQPQHF
>TRBJ2-2|TRBV5-1|NA|NA
TGCGCCAGCAGCCCCCCGGGGGTCGGCACCGGGGAGCTGTTTTTT
CASSPPGVGTGELFF
>TRBJ1-2|TRBV30|NA|NA
TGTGCCTGGAGTGTACGGAGGGGGGCCGGCTACACCTTC
CAWSVRRGAGYTF
>TRBJ2-7|TRBV18|once|NA
TGTGCCAGCTCAAACCCTACAGTTACCTACGAGCAGTACTTC
CASSNPTVTYEQYF
>TRBJ1-2|TRBV5-4|NA|NA
TGTGCCAGCAGCTTGCAGGGCGGATATGGCTACACCTTC
CASSLQGGYGYTF
>TRBJ2-7|TRBV7-2|NA|NA
TGTGCCAGCAGCTTTCAATCCAGTCAGGCCTACGAGCAGTACTTC
CASSFQSSQAYEQYF
>TRBJ1-3|TRBV5-4|NA|NA
TGTGCCAGCAGCTCAGAAAGCTCTGGAAACACCATATATTTT
CASSSESSGNTIYF
>TRBJ2-5|TRBV28|NA|NA
TGTGCCAGCTCCCATTACCGGACCAGCCAAGAGACCCAGTACTTC
CASSHYRTSQETQYF
>TRBJ2-1|TRBV5-6|NA|NA
TGTGCCAGCAGCCGGGATAATGAGCAGTTCTTC
CASSRDNEQFF
>TRBJ2-7|TRBV4-1|NA|TRBD2
TGCGCCAGCAGCCAAATAGCGGGCCCTTGGGAGCAGTACTTC
CASSQIAGPWEQYF
>TRBJ1-2|TRBV30|NA|NA
TGTGCCTGGAGTGAACAGGGTGTGTATGGCTACACCTTC
CAWSEQGVYGYTF
>TRBJ2-1|TRBV14|once|NA
TGTGCCAGCAGCCAAGTTGAAGGGTGGGCCTCCTACAATGAGCAGTTCTTC
CASSQVEGWASYNEQFF
>TRBJ2-7|TRBV5-1|NA|TRBD2
TGCGCCAGCAGTTTGGGACTAGCGGGATTCTACGAGCAGTACTTC
CASSLGLAGFYEQYF
>TRBJ2-1|TRBV7-2|NA|TRBD2
TGTGCCAGCAGCCCTCAGTGGGGACTAGCGGGAAATGAGCAGTTCTTC
CASSPQWGLAGNEQFF
>TRBJ1-2|TRBV5-4|NA|NA
TGTGCCAGCAGCCTATGGGACCGCGATAACTATGGCTACACCTTC
CASSLWDRDNYGYTF
>TRBJ1-2|TRBV30|NA|NA
TGTGCCTACCCCCCGGCGGGGGCGATGGGTGGCTACACCTTC
CAYPPAGAMGGYTF
>TRBJ2-2|TRBV18|NA|TRBD1
TGTGCCAGCTCCCTCGACCGCCAGGGGGCTAAAACCGGGGAGCTGTTTTTT
CASSLDRQGAKTGELFF
>TRBJ2-3|TRBV5-1|NA|NA
TGCGCCAGCAGCTTGAAAGGGGTAGTAACAGATACGCAGTATTTT
CASSLKGVVTDTQYF
>TRBJ2-7|TRBV4-1|NA|NA
TGCGCCAGCAGCCACCCAGAGGGGTACGAGCAGTACTTC
CASSHPEGYEQYF
>TRBJ2-5|TRBV5-1|NA|NA
TGCGCCAGCAGCGCGGGGTCACAGTTCCAAGAGACCCAGTACTTC
CASSAGSQFQETQYF
>TRBJ2-7|TRBV5-8|NA|NA
TGTGCCAGCAGCTTGAGCCGGCCCCTCGAGCAGTACTTC
CASSLSRPLEQYF
>TRBJ1-5|TRBV2|once|NA
TGTGCCAGCAAATCACAGGGTAGTCAGCCCCAGCATTTT
CASKSQGSQPQHF
>TRBJ2-7|TRBV12-5|NA|NA
TGTGCTAGTGGTTTGTCGGGAGCCTACGAGCAGTACTTC
CASGLSGAYEQYF
>TRBJ2-2|TRBV2|NA|TRBD2
TGTGCCACCGGGGGGGGCTACACCGGGGAGCTGTTTTTT
CATGGGYTGELFF
>TRBJ2-5|TRBV4-1|NA|TRBD1
TGCGCCAGCAGCCAGGACAATCAGGGGGCCTGGGGAGAGACCCAGTACTTC
CASSQDNQGAWGETQYF
>TRBJ1-1|TRBV11-1|NA|NA
TGTGCCAGCACCTATTCCGGGGTTAACACTGAAGCTTTCTTT
CASTYSGVNTEAFF
>TRBJ1-6|TRBV28|NA|TRBD1
TGTGCCAGCAGCTGGGACAGGGCTAATTCACCCCTCCACTTT
CASSWDRANSPLHF
>TRBJ1-1|TRBV6-1|NA|NA
TGTGCCAGCAGTGAAGTTCGACCCACAGCTTTCTTT
CASSEVRPTAFF
>TRBJ2-4|TRBV6-6|NA|NA
TGTGCCAGCAGCGCCGGGACTTTAGCCAAAAACATTCAGTACTTC
CASSAGTLAKNIQYF
>TRBJ2-7|TRBV28|once|TRBD2
TGTGCCAGCAGTTTAACAATAGGCGGACTAGCGGGTTCCTACGAGCAGTACTTC
CASSLTIGGLAGSYEQYF
>TRBJ2-7|TRBV6-5|NA|TRBD1
TGTGCCAGCAGGGCGACAGGGATCTACGAGCAGTACTTC
CASRATGIYEQYF
>TRBJ2-7|TRBV5-4|once|TRBD2
TGTGCCAGCAGCTTGACTAGCGGGTCCTACGAGCAGTACTTC
CASSLTSGSYEQYF
>TRBJ2-7|TRBV25-1|NA|TRBD1
TGTGCCAGCAAAGAGGGGACAGGGGGACACGAGCAGTACTTC
CASKEGTGGHEQYF
>TRBJ2-3|TRBV5-1|NA|TRBD2
TGCGCCAGCAGCGCGGGGACTAGCGGGAGCACAGATACGCAGTATTTT
CASSAGTSGSTDTQYF
>TRBJ1-3|TRBV6-1|NA|TRBD1
TGTGCCAGCAGTACAGGGGACCCTGGAAACACCATATATTTT
CASSTGDPGNTIYF
>TRBJ2-5|TRBV7-9|NA|TRBD2
TGTGCCAGCAGCCGTTTGACTAGCACGCAAGAGACCCAGTACTTC
CASSRLTSTQETQYF
>TRBJ2-7|TRBV11-3|NA|TRBD1
TGTGCCAGCAGCCTGGGACAGCCCCCCTACGAGCAGTACTTC
CASSLGQPPYEQYF
>TRBJ2-1|TRBV4-1|NA|NA
TGCGCCAGCAGGGCCCTTGGTGAGCAGTTCTTC
CASRALGEQFF
>TRBJ2-6|TRBV5-1|NA|NA
TGCGCCAGCAGCAAGGACCCGGGGGCCAACGTCCTGACTTTC
CASSKDPGANVLTF
>TRBJ2-5|TRBV21-1|NA|NA
TGTGCCAGCAGCGGATTCTTGTACCAAGAGACCCAGTACTTC
CASSGFLYQETQYF